There are a few counts of the clone carrying this TCR beta chain. No antigen is known for it. The CDR3 contains 13 residues. The germline V gene has CDR1 SGHVS and CDR2 FQNEAQ. Trimming removed 0 bases from V and 7 bases from J, with 7 bases in between. These data come from a study of lymphopenia after photon versus proton radiotherapy. Study observations and caveats: Post-nadir TCR diversity decline inversely tracked overall survival among those who died. Only patients who died were analyzed for survival; proton advantage is unproven.

The table came from immunoSEQ multiplex PCR; TCRdb's copy has only in-frame clones and leaves some out. The repertoire has about 27,000 clones, approximately 88% of them found once; the top ten carry roughly 19%. V usage is TRBV7-8 and J usage is TRBJ1-5; D ambiguous. This specimen was peripheral blood, taken from a patient treated with photon-based radiotherapy. This TCR came from a man aged 50 to 60 with gastric cancer. CDR3 sequence reads: CASSLALGQPQHF. The CDR3 DNA follows: TGTGCCAGCAGCTTAGCGCTCGGCCAGCCCCAGCATTTT.